These T cell receptor beta chains were read from a single sample in a study of blood T cell repertoires in COVID-19. This table comes from immunoSEQ multiplex PCR, and its TCRdb copy is limited to in-frame clones, with some not included. The sample carries 270,000 or so clones, around 85% recorded once. What was sequenced was peripheral blood. These receptors all stem from a woman aged 25 to 39 with COVID-19, enrolled during active disease. Both conserved end residues are part of each CDR3. A D gene is named only where the DNA matches it firmly.

TRBJ1-6 TRBV29-1 - TGCAGCGCGGCGGAGTCTAGCTCCTATAATTCACCCCTCCACTTT CSAAESSSYNSPLHF
TRBJ1-6 TRBV6-5 - TGTGCCAGCAGCCCAGGGACAATTCGAAACTCACCCCTCCACTTT CASSPGTIRNSPLHF
TRBJ2-5 TRBV13 - TGTGCCGGGGGGGGCGGTGAAGAGACCCAGTACTTC CAGGGGEETQYF
TRBJ2-7 TRBV27 TRBD1 TGTGCCAGCAGTTACATCAGGGGACAGGGGGCGGGGGAGCAGTACTTC CASSYIRGQGAGEQYF
TRBJ2-7 TRBV12-3/TRBV12-4 - TGTGCCAGCAGTTTACGGGGACTTCTCCCAGACTTC CASSLRGLLPDF
TRBJ2-7 TRBV6-6 - TGTGCCAGCAGCAGGGTCAACTCCTACGAGCAGTACTTC CASSRVNSYEQYF
TRBJ1-1 TRBV5-4 - TGTGCCAGCAGCTTGGCCAAAGTATCGGGGAACACTGAAGCTTTCTTT CASSLAKVSGNTEAFF
TRBJ1-2 TRBV6-5 - TGTGCCAGCAGTTACTCGCGGAATCGGAACTATGGCTACACCTTC CASSYSRNRNYGYTF
TRBJ2-1 TRBV5-6 - TGTGCCAGCAGCTGGCCCCCAGGGAGGACCTACAATGAGCAGTTCTTC CASSWPPGRTYNEQFF
TRBJ2-7 TRBV28 TRBD1 TGTGCCAGCAGTATCTTGGACAGGGGCGGAACCTACGAGCAGTACTTC CASSILDRGGTYEQYF